One T cell receptor (beta chain) is described in this entry. CD45RO-negative, CCR7-selected cells formed the naive CD8 fraction, which excluded terminally differentiated effector memory CD45RA+ cells. This sample was taken from a study of shared clonotypes between healthy human individuals. TCRdb's copy holds only in-frame clones and misses some; the assay was immunoSEQ multiplex PCR. The sample comprises around 1.9 million clones, roughly 91% of which are singletons, and more than 1.5% rests with the top ten. The sequenced sample consisted of naive CD8+ T cells from PBMCs. The receptor comes from a man between 18 and 35 years old in good health. Some clones in this sample may be carry-over from other donors' samples.

CDR3: CASQLAGLGDTQYF. The DNA of the CDR3 is TGCGCCAGCCAACTAGCGGGATTGGGAGATACGCAGTATTTT. The chain is built from TRBV10-2 and TRBJ2-3, with 10 bases aligning to TRBD2. The CDR3 runs to 14 residues. With V trimmed by 8 bases and J by 5 bases, 7 bases remained unmatched. Germline loops: CDR1 WSHSY, CDR2 SAAADI.